Listed below are T cell receptor beta chains from one sample, sequenced in a study of blood T cell repertoires in COVID-19. Here immunoSEQ multiplex PCR was the method, and the copy in TCRdb shows in-frame clones only, minus some. The sample has 120,000 to 150,000 clones, nearly 85% seen once; the top ten hold approximately 4%. Material: PBMCs or T cells enriched from blood (not recorded which). The source is a man aged 45-60 years in a cohort exposed to, infected with or recovered from COVID-19 (not recorded which). Each CDR3 is given with its conserved first and last residue. D genes are given only for firm matches. Only some rows state a clone size, as once, few, many or a class for expanded clones.

d_call	clone_size	v_call	j_call	cdr3_nt	cdr3_aa
-	-	TRBV7-2	TRBJ2-1	TGTGCCAGCAGCTTAGAAGCGGTTTCCTACAATGAGCAGTTCTTC	CASSLEAVSYNEQFF
-	-	TRBV7-9	TRBJ2-3	TGTGCCAGCAGCTTAGCAACTAGCACAGATACGCAGTATTTT	CASSLATSTDTQYF
-	-	TRBV15	TRBJ1-2	TGTGCCACCAGCAGAGATATGGCTGACTACACCTTC	CATSRDMADYTF
TRBD2	few	TRBV7-9	TRBJ2-2	TGTGCCAGCAGCGGAGATCTACTAGCGGGAGGGTACACCGGGGAGCTGTTTTTT	CASSGDLLAGGYTGELFF
-	few	TRBV7-9	TRBJ1-2	TGTGCCAGCAGCTCGACAGTTAACTATGGCTACACCTTC	CASSSTVNYGYTF
TRBD1	once	TRBV3-1/TRBV3-2	TRBJ2-3	TGTGCCAGCAGCCAAGATGACTCGGGACAGTTTCCAGATACGCAGTATTTT	CASSQDDSGQFPDTQYF
-	once	TRBV16	TRBJ2-7	TGTGCCAGCAGCCAACACCGGGGGACCCTGAGCTACGAGCAGTACTTC	CASSQHRGTLSYEQYF
-	-	TRBV7-9	TRBJ2-3	TGTGCCAGCAGGCGGGGTAGCACAGATACGCAGTATTTT	CASRRGSTDTQYF
-	-	TRBV15	TRBJ2-1	TGTGCCACCAGCAGAGATCCTGGCTCCTCCAATGAGCAGTTCTTC	CATSRDPGSSNEQFF
-	-	TRBV27	TRBJ2-7	TGTGCCAGCAGTTTAGGCTGGCCCTACGAGCAGTACTTC	CASSLGWPYEQYF
TRBD2	-	TRBV15	TRBJ2-2	TGTGCCACCAGCACCCCCAGGTGGGGAGCGGGGGGGCAGAACACCGGGGAGCTGTTTTTT	CATSTPRWGAGGQNTGELFF
TRBD2	-	TRBV9	TRBJ2-3	TGTGCCAGCAGCGTAGGGGCTAGCGGGAGTACAGATACGCAGTATTTT	CASSVGASGSTDTQYF
-	-	TRBV19	TRBJ2-4	TGTGCCAGTAGTATCCAGGGCAGGGCCAAAAACATTCAGTACTTC	CASSIQGRAKNIQYF
-	-	TRBV6-5	TRBJ1-1	TGTGCCAGCAGTTACTCGACAGGAAACACTGAAGCTTTCTTT	CASSYSTGNTEAFF
-	-	TRBV19	TRBJ2-7	TGTGCCAGTAGGTATAGCTTTGGACAGCCTTCCTACGAGCAGTACTTC	CASRYSFGQPSYEQYF
-	-	TRBV5-1	TRBJ1-2	TGCGCCAGCAGCTTGTCAACAACTAACTATGGCTACACCTTC	CASSLSTTNYGYTF
TRBD1	-	TRBV28	TRBJ1-2	TGTGCCAGCAGTTCCAACGACAGGGTGCGACTGGGCTACACCTTC	CASSSNDRVRLGYTF
-	-	TRBV19	TRBJ1-4	TGTGCCAGTAGTAACAGGGAAAGGGGCGAAAAACTGTTTTTT	CASSNRERGEKLFF
TRBD1	-	TRBV18	TRBJ1-1	TGTGCCAGCTCACCACCGGGACAGGGAGATATGAACACTGAAGCTTTCTTT	CASSPPGQGDMNTEAFF
TRBD2	-	TRBV28	TRBJ2-3	TGTGCCAGCAGTTCTAGCGGGAGTGGCACAGATACGCAGTATTTT	CASSSSGSGTDTQYF
-	-	TRBV7-9	TRBJ2-3	TGTGCCAGCAGCTTAAGTGCGGATACGCAGTATTTT	CASSLSADTQYF
TRBD1	once	TRBV7-6	TRBJ1-3	TGTGCCAGCAGCTTAGGGAGGGGGCTCGACGGAAACACCATATATTTT	CASSLGRGLDGNTIYF
-	-	TRBV5-1	TRBJ2-7	TGCGCCAGCAGCCCCAGGGGCCACGAGCAGTACTTC	CASSPRGHEQYF
-	-	TRBV9	TRBJ1-6	TGTGCCAGCAGCGTAGACGTCGTTGGAGATTCACCCCTCCACTTT	CASSVDVVGDSPLHF
-	-	TRBV5-1	TRBJ2-7	TGCGCCAGCAGATTTCGACAGGCCTCTTACGAGCAGTACTTC	CASRFRQASYEQYF
TRBD2	-	TRBV27	TRBJ2-3	TGTGCCAGCAGTTTCGGGACTAGCGGGAGGTCAGAGCAGTATTTT	CASSFGTSGRSEQYF
TRBD1	-	TRBV7-2	TRBJ1-4	TGTGCCAGCAGCTTAAGGGACAGCGGGGAAAAACTGTTTTTT	CASSLRDSGEKLFF
-	-	TRBV7-8	TRBJ2-3	TGTGCCAGCAGCTTAATCGGCAGACTCACAGATACGCAGTATTTT	CASSLIGRLTDTQYF
-	-	TRBV7-3	TRBJ2-2	TGTGCCAGCAGCGACCTACCTTGGAGCGGCACGAACACCGGGGAGCTGTTTTTT	CASSDLPWSGTNTGELFF
-	-	TRBV19	TRBJ1-2	TGTGCCAGTAGTATCCTTGACACGGCCTATGGCTACACCTTC	CASSILDTAYGYTF
TRBD1	-	TRBV24-1	TRBJ1-2	TGTGCCATCCACGATGGACAGGGTAACTATGGCTACACCTTC	CAIHDGQGNYGYTF
-	-	TRBV14	TRBJ1-1	TGTGCCAGCAGCCTGAGTCCTGAAGCTTTCTTT	CASSLSPEAFF
-	few	TRBV19	TRBJ1-5	TGTGCCAGTAGTATAGGAAGACAGGTTCATCAGCCCCAGCATTTT	CASSIGRQVHQPQHF
TRBD2	-	TRBV2	TRBJ2-1	TGTGCCAGCAGCCCTCCGGGAGGGTTAGCGGGGGCCCTATACAATGAGCAGTTCTTC	CASSPPGGLAGALYNEQFF
-	-	TRBV5-4	TRBJ1-1	TGTGCCAGCAGCTTGGTGGGCGAGAAAGCTTTCTTT	CASSLVGEKAFF
-	few	TRBV5-4	TRBJ2-7	TGTGCCAGCAGCAACCGGGACATCTCCTACGAGCAGTACTTC	CASSNRDISYEQYF